This entry lists 6 T cell receptor beta chains sequenced from one sample in a study of cytomegalovirus exposure and HLA in healthy donors. 13 Jbeta primers and 60 Vbeta primers were used for the PCR. Assay: immunoSEQ multiplex PCR; the TCRdb copy retains only in-frame clones and omits some. The table includes around 80,000 clones, roughly a tenth detected once. Material: PBMCs. The receptors originated from a man in his fifties or sixties in good health and CMV-seropositive.

About this clone itself: Within the sample, other DNA sequences also encode this same CDR3. V is TRBV9 and J is TRBJ2-2; 7 positions agree with TRBD2. CDR1 SGDLS and CDR2 YYNGEE come from the germline V gene. This CDR3 is built from 15 residues. J lost 4 bases, V lost 1 base, and 4 bases had no gene match. CDR3 nucleotide sequence: TGTGCCAGCAGCGTATCTAGCGGAGGCACCGGGGAGCTGTTTTTT. This translates into CASSVSSGGTGELFF.

This clone has just a few counts. V gene TRBV10-3 combines with J gene TRBJ1-5, with 7 bases lining up with TRBD1. CDR3 length equals 14 residues. With 2 bases clipped from V and 3 bases from J, the junction kept 1 base outside the gene matches. Germline loops: CDR1 ENHRY, CDR2 SYGVKD. The CDR3, as DNA: TGTGCCATCAGTGAGGACAGGGTCAATCAGCCCCAGCATTTT. Translation: CAISEDRVNQPQHF.

The rearrangement uses TRBV5-1 and TRBJ2-2; D is perhaps TRBD1 (5 bases). Between the trimmed V and J ends, which lost 7 bases and 0 bases, there was a span of 13 bases. CDR1 and CDR2 from the germline V gene are SGHRS and YFSETQ. There are 15 residues in the CDR3. The CDR3 region is CASVPQGSNTGELFF. The CDR3 region has the DNA TGCGCCAGCGTCCCCCAGGGATCGAACACCGGGGAGCTGTTTTTT. Full variable domain (outside the CDR3, taken from reference TRBV5-1 and TRBJ2-2): KAGVTQTPRYLIKTRGQQVTLSCSPISGHRSVSWYQQTPGQGLQFLFEYFSETQRNKGNFPGRFSGRQFSNSRSEMNVSTLELGDSALYLCASVPQGSNTGELFFGEGSRLTVL.

The chain combines TRBV7-2 with TRBJ1-6; the D gene is possibly TRBD1 (5 bases). With 1 base removed from V and 12 bases from J, the gap between germline ends came to 10 bases. CDR1 SGHTA and CDR2 FQGNSA come from the germline V gene. The CDR3 sequence is 13 residues long. The chain's CDR3 is CASSLGEGLPLHF. DNA for the CDR3: TGTGCCAGCAGCTTAGGGGAGGGACTACCCCTCCACTTT.

This clone occurred a few times. The V and J genes are TRBV5-1 and TRBJ2-1; unclear D gene. Germline CDR1 SGHRS, CDR2 YFSETQ. Deletions cut 0 bases from V and 5 bases from J, with 6 bases between. The CDR3 is 13 amino acids. CDR3 amino acids: CASSLEQNNEQFF. The DNA of the CDR3 is TGCGCCAGCAGCTTGGAACAGAACAATGAGCAGTTCTTC.

This clone was observed a handful of times. The rearrangement joins TRBV30 to TRBJ1-2, with D possibly matching TRBD1 (6 bases). The CDR3 covers 14 residues. Germline V gives CDR1 GTSNPN, CDR2 SVGIG (reference sequence). The germline V and J ends were trimmed by 3 bases and 5 bases, with 16 bases remaining between them. CDR3 sequence reads: CAWREQGKPYGYTF. CDR3 bases: TGTGCCTGGAGGGAACAGGGCAAACCTTATGGCTACACCTTC.